This T cell receptor (beta chain) was sequenced during a study of T-cell reconstitution after alpha-beta-depleted transplantation in children. The V gene lost 1 base and the J gene lost 7 bases, with 11 bases spanning the gap. This CDR3 has 14 residues. In germline, CDR1 is SGHAT, CDR2 FQNNGV. Researchers prepared the TCRbeta library using unique molecular identifiers, the study reports. TCRdb reanalysed the PCR reads using MiXCR and keeps one entry per CDR3 protein. The sample has 150,000 to 250,000 distinct CDR3 sequences; more than 12% are singletons. At least ten counts were recorded for this clonotype.

V and J are TRBV11-2 and TRBJ2-1; no definite D call. The material was PBMCs from the stem cell graft donor, obtained from the stem cell graft. The sequence was obtained from a human donor who donated a stem cell graft to a child with acute lymphoblastic leukemia. The CDR3 region is CASSLVIGPNEQFF. The CDR3 nucleotides are TGTGCCAGCAGCTTAGTGATAGGGCCAAATGAGCAGTTCTTC.